The next 10 T cell receptor beta chains were all read from a single sample in a study of long-term antiretroviral therapy in people with HIV. At the survey level, the v3.0 immunoSEQ assay was run. Method: immunoSEQ multiplex PCR; TCRdb's copy keeps in-frame clones and lacks some. The sample records about 15,000 clones, roughly four fifths being singletons. The specimen comprised unsorted PBMCs, sampled just before starting antiretroviral therapy. These receptors all stem from a man in his forties or fifties with HIV.

The chain recombines TRBV9 with TRBJ1-4; D gene ambiguous. V was clipped by 2 bases and J by 3 bases, with 14 bases between them. CDR1 and CDR2 from the germline V gene are SGDLS and YYNGEE. This CDR3 is 16 amino acids long. In nucleotides, the CDR3 is TGTGCCAGCAGCGTGACCCCAGGTTCTTCTAATGAAAAACTGTTTTTT. Protein: CASSVTPGSSNEKLFF. The complete variable domain, with remaining parts taken from reference TRBV9 and TRBJ1-4, reads DSGVTQTPKHLITATGQRVTLRCSPRSGDLSVYWYQQSLDQGLQFLIQYYNGEERAKGNILERFSAQQFPDLHSELNLSSLELGDSALYFCASSVTPGSSNEKLFFGSGTQLSVL.

The chain couples TRBV9 to TRBJ1-6; D may be TRBD1 (5 bases). CDR1 and CDR2 (germline): SGDLS, YYNGEE. The V gene lost 3 bases and the J gene lost 6 bases, with 13 bases spanning the gap. The CDR3 extends over 15 amino acids. The CDR3 coding sequence is TGTGCCAGCAGCGGGGGGAGTAGTGGTAATTCACCCCTCCACTTT. This translates into CASSGGSSGNSPLHF.

The chain couples TRBV13 to TRBJ1-1; TRBD1 matches 8 bases. Per germline, CDR1 PRHDT and CDR2 FYEKMQ (reference sequence). CDR3 length: 16 residues. The junction had 13 bases not matched to a gene; V was cut back by 5 bases and J by 5 bases. Here the CDR3 reads CASSPPGQGSDTEAFF. CDR3 nucleotides: TGTGCCAGCAGCCCCCCCGGACAGGGAAGCGATACTGAAGCTTTCTTT. Combining the CDR3 with reference TRBV13 and TRBJ1-1 gives the whole variable domain AAGVIQSPRHLIKEKRETATLKCYPIPRHDTVYWYQQGPGQDPQFLISFYEKMQSDKGSIPDRFSAQQFSDYHSELNMSSLELGDSALYFCASSPPGQGSDTEAFFGQGTRLTVV.

The chain employs TRBV13 and TRBJ1-2; 7 bases match TRBD1. The J segment lost 8 bases and the V segment lost 5 bases, leaving 8 bases of the junction unmatched. The CDR3 is 13 residues long. Per the germline V gene, CDR1 is PRHDT and CDR2 is FYEKMQ (reference sequence). The CDR3 region is CASSQTGVGGYTF. The CDR3 DNA follows: TGTGCCAGCAGCCAAACAGGGGTTGGAGGCTACACCTTC.

The rearrangement links TRBV6-5 to TRBJ1-1; the D is unclear. V lost 5 bases, J lost 8 bases, and 12 bases lay in between. Germline CDR1 reads MNHEY; CDR2 reads SVGAGI. There are 12 residues in the CDR3. The CDR3 nucleotides are TGTGCCAGCAGTCCAACGACTGGAGAAGCTTTCTTT. Its translation: CASSPTTGEAFF.

This chain joins TRBV29-1 and TRBJ1-3; D is undetermined. The V end lost 2 bases, the J end lost 0 bases, and 5 bases lay between the germline ends. The CDR3 loop spans 13 amino acids. Germline loops: CDR1 SQVTM, CDR2 ANQGSEA. CDR3 amino acids: CSVETNSGNTIYF. The CDR3 coding sequence is TGCAGCGTTGAAACCAACTCTGGAAACACCATATATTTT.

The chain recombines TRBV15 with TRBJ1-6; no reliable D call. This CDR3 contains 16 residues. The V end lost 0 bases, the J end lost 0 bases, and 6 bases lay between the germline ends. Germline lookup yields CDR1 LNHNV and CDR2 YYDKDF (reference sequence). The CDR3 DNA reads as TGTGCCACCAGCAGAGATCTAAGCTCCTATAATTCACCCCTCCACTTT. Protein: CATSRDLSSYNSPLHF.

With regard to this clone: Other DNA sequences in the sample encode the same CDR3. The chain combines TRBV28 with TRBJ1-3; 9 nucleotides align to TRBD1. CDR3 length: 14 residues. CDR1 is MDHEN, CDR2 SYDVKM, per germline. V shed 5 bases, J shed 5 bases, and the junction held 4 bases outside the gene matches. CDR3 in amino acids: CASSQQGARNTIYF. CDR3 coding DNA: TGTGCCAGCAGTCAACAGGGGGCGCGAAACACCATATATTTT.

V usage is TRBV30 and J usage is TRBJ2-7; TRBD1 agrees at 7 bases. Germline V CDR1 and CDR2: GTSNPN, SVGIG (reference sequence). The CDR3 has 13 amino acids. J lost 3 bases, V lost 3 bases, and 5 bases had no gene match. CDR3 residues: CAWSRGQDYEQYF. Written as DNA, the CDR3 is TGTGCCTGGAGCCGAGGACAGGACTACGAGCAGTACTTC.

V gene TRBV2 combines with J gene TRBJ1-4; TRBD1 matches 8 bases. Germline V lookup: CDR1 SNHLY, CDR2 FYNNEI. Trimming removed 10 bases from V and 0 bases from J; junction bases left unmatched: 7. The CDR3 runs 15 residues. The CDR3 region has the DNA TGTGCCACACTAATACAGGGGGCAACTAATGAAAAACTGTTTTTT. It yields the protein CATLIQGATNEKLFF.